This T cell receptor (beta chain) comes out of a study of CD8 T cells in Susac syndrome. At the level of the study: Patients with Susac syndrome, at blood draw, were therapy-naive, on corticosteroids, or on intravenous immunoglobulin alone.

Reverse transcription of roughly 0.45 to 1 ug RNA used random hexamers. Multiplex PCR with immunoSEQ amplified the TCR beta CDR3 across 54 Vbeta and 13 Jbeta. MiXCR, applied by TCRdb to the immunoSEQ multiplex PCR reads, yields one record per CDR3 protein. Among about 180,000 distinct CDR3 sequences listed, 90% to 95% were seen once. TCR beta sequencing covered blood CD8+ and CD4+ T cells. The TEMRA cells underwent FACS enrichment, while the CD8+ and CD4+ T cells underwent negative isolation. The CDR3 extends over 13 amino acids. Sequenced input: CD4+ T cells from PBMCs. The TCR sequence derives from a human donor with Susac syndrome. The chain couples TRBV21-1 to TRBJ2-3. TRBV21-1 is a pseudogene. The CDR3 DNA sequence: TGTGCCAGCAGCAAAGCGGCTACAGATACGCAGTATTTT. Translated: CASSKAATDTQYF.